The rows below give T cell receptor beta chains drawn from one sample of a study of T cell responses to AZD1222 COVID-19 vaccine. Libraries were prepared by immunoSEQ multiplex PCR; TCRdb keeps only in-frame clonotypes and omits some of them. This sample has some 120,000 clones, with 84% found just once. Sequencing was performed on peripheral blood, taken on day 0 of AZD1222 vaccination. The receptors were sampled from an adult in good health. Each CDR3 is given with its conserved first and last residue.

V gene: TRBV6-5; CDR3 protein: CASNRMAGAYEQYF
V gene: TRBV3-1/TRBV3-2; CDR3 protein: CASSPTGLGGEKLFF
V gene: TRBV2; CDR3 protein: CASSDSRTGTYGYTF
V gene: TRBV28; CDR3 protein: CASTPGHRDYTEAFF
V gene: TRBV3-1/TRBV3-2; CDR3 protein: CASSQATSNQPQHF
V gene: TRBV19; CDR3 protein: CASTDPGYGYTF
V gene: TRBV9; CDR3 protein: CASSGGAMGTDTQYF
V gene: TRBV19; CDR3 protein: CASSMGFRTGVVTEAFF
V gene: TRBV18; CDR3 protein: CASSQDRDYGYTF
V gene: TRBV16; CDR3 protein: CASSQSRGQNSPLHF
V gene: TRBV4-1; CDR3 protein: CASSQVAGTRFRDTQYF
V gene: TRBV18; CDR3 protein: CASSPGTPVNNSPLHF
V gene: TRBV7-8; CDR3 protein: CASSPGQGYNQPQHF
V gene: TRBV18; CDR3 protein: CASSGQGGHQPQHF
V gene: TRBV11-2; CDR3 protein: CASSSLMTPYEQYF
V gene: TRBV15; CDR3 protein: CATSRDLAGGPREQFF
V gene: TRBV5-1; CDR3 protein: CASSGMSGTDTQYF
V gene: TRBV5-1; CDR3 protein: CASSSSKGNEQFF
V gene: TRBV7-9; CDR3 protein: CASSIRGDQPQHF
V gene: TRBV28; CDR3 protein: CASSLDRADTEAFF
V gene: TRBV28; CDR3 protein: CASSPGTFSGNTIYF
V gene: TRBV6-5; CDR3 protein: CASSYYGTGSDYGYTF
V gene: TRBV19; CDR3 protein: CASRDRDYEKLFF
V gene: TRBV4-1; CDR3 protein: CASSQVSGTSYEQYF
V gene: TRBV6-5; CDR3 protein: CASSYSNTEAFF
V gene: TRBV3-1/TRBV3-2; CDR3 protein: CASSQGASGTGAYNEQFF
V gene: TRBV19; CDR3 protein: CASSMRREKLFF
V gene: TRBV7-2; CDR3 protein: CASSLALGGGDIQYF
V gene: TRBV5-6; CDR3 protein: CASSLWDRSYLYGYTF
V gene: TRBV2; CDR3 protein: CASNRGGLTGELFF
V gene: TRBV18; CDR3 protein: CASSPWKPNEQYF
V gene: TRBV11-2; CDR3 protein: CASSSLRRASYEQYF
V gene: TRBV19; CDR3 protein: CASSLAGMAYEQYF
V gene: TRBV7-2; CDR3 protein: CASSLNSHTDTQYF
V gene: TRBV5-4; CDR3 protein: CASSPNPGTAQETQYF
V gene: TRBV28; CDR3 protein: CASRTGQGDQYF
V gene: TRBV7-3; CDR3 protein: CASSLTATGATEAFF
V gene: TRBV3-1/TRBV3-2; CDR3 protein: CASSQVPGMTREQYF
V gene: TRBV5-1; CDR3 protein: CASSSGTGIRETQYF
V gene: TRBV7-9; CDR3 protein: CASSLGSGGGQPQHF
V gene: TRBV7-2; CDR3 protein: CASSPSVGNTIYF
V gene: TRBV27; CDR3 protein: CASSQGLGNNEQFF
V gene: TRBV7-9; CDR3 protein: CASSLVAVQETQYF
V gene: TRBV29-1; CDR3 protein: CSVEWGGRGTSYNEQFF
V gene: TRBV29-1; CDR3 protein: CSVDGTGGDYGYTF
V gene: TRBV29-1; CDR3 protein: CSVEGLMGQPQHF
V gene: TRBV7-9; CDR3 protein: CASSHGTGQETQYF
V gene: TRBV29-1; CDR3 protein: CSVEGDRTSTDTQYF
V gene: TRBV11-2; CDR3 protein: CASSLDSGTGSNYGYTF
V gene: TRBV19; CDR3 protein: CASRSRGTEAFF
V gene: TRBV27; CDR3 protein: CASSPGAVSYGQPQHF
V gene: TRBV28; CDR3 protein: CASSLDQGNEKLFF